What follows is one T cell receptor (beta chain) and its context. What it recognizes is unknown. The data derive from a study of shared clonotypes between healthy human individuals. Background on the study: Per donor, three plates held CD4 naive cells, three held CD4 memory, two held CD8 naive and one held CD8 memory. Whole-study results and caveats: Apart from blood, nothing was sampled; tissue repertoires likely differ.

Each subset's genomic DNA was shared equally among a number of immunoSEQ plates. Data came from immunoSEQ multiplex PCR; TCRdb stores just in-frame clones and leaves some out. The sample lists over a million clones, 98% seen once, with 0.36% in the top ten. This CDR3 has 13 residues. V lost 1 base to trimming and J lost 7 bases, with 8 bases between them. Germline assignment: CDR1 KGHSY and CDR2 FQNENV. Sequencing was carried out using naive CD4+ T cells sorted from blood. Subset reported: CD45RA+ positively selected. This TCR was recovered from a man under 40 in good health. This chain joins TRBV16 and TRBJ1-5; no firm D call. The chain's CDR3 is CASSQWKGQPQHF. CDR3 sequence (DNA): TGTGCCAGCAGCCAATGGAAGGGCCAGCCCCAGCATTTT.